This T cell receptor beta chain originates from a study of blood T cells in healthy people across ages. There are 15 residues in the CDR3. Germline-derived CDR1 and CDR2 are MNHEY and SVGAGI. Trimming pared 0 bases from V and 0 bases from J, leaving 9 bases between. A second PCR of about 6 to 11 cycles used a sample-barcoded 5' primer and a J-beta primer mix. A tag from a template-switch adaptor with 12 random nucleotides marked each cDNA molecule. Sequencing yielded, for each sample, at least 2.5 million paired-end reads carrying CDR3. TCRdb redid the calling of the 5' RACE reads with MiXCR, one entry per CDR3 protein. The sample lists about 1.5 million distinct CDR3 sequences, about 42% seen once, with about 4% in the top ten. Total RNA, at least 5 micrograms per sample, was extracted from PBMCs.

The chain joins TRBV6-5 to TRBJ2-7; perhaps TRBD2 as D (5 bases). The sample was blood. The source of this sequence is a woman aged 18-35 years in good health. The CDR3 loop reads CASSYSLGSSYEQYF. For the CDR3, the DNA is TGTGCCAGCAGTTACTCGCTTGGGAGCTCCTACGAGCAGTACTTC.